Each of the 27 T cell receptor beta chains below was sequenced from the same sample in a study of cytomegalovirus exposure and HLA in healthy donors. Sequencing was performed with immunoSEQ multiplex PCR; in TCRdb, only in-frame clones are kept and a portion is missing. Of 100,000 to 150,000 clones listed, 90% to 97% are singletons. Sequenced: PBMCs. These receptors were taken from a man between 18 and 35 years old in good health and CMV-seronegative.

The chain joins TRBV27 to TRBJ2-7; 7 nucleotides align to TRBD1. CDR1 and CDR2 from the germline V gene are MNHEY and SMNVEV (reference sequence). V lost 2 bases to trimming and J lost 0 bases; unmatched junction nucleotides: 4. The CDR3 runs to 15 residues. The CDR3: CASSLAGGISYEQYF. The CDR3 DNA follows: TGTGCCAGCAGTTTAGCAGGGGGTATCTCCTACGAGCAGTACTTC.

The V gene is TRBV18, the J gene TRBJ1-4, with TRBD1 identical over 9 bases. The CDR3 consists of 16 residues. Germline-derived CDR1 and CDR2 are KGHSH and LQKENI. Germline trimming cut 4 bases from V and 7 bases from J; bases unmatched to any gene: 10. The CDR3 region is CASSQGSGTGSEKLFF. The CDR3 DNA follows: TGTGCCAGCTCACAAGGGTCCGGGACAGGGAGTGAAAAACTGTTTTTT.

The J gene is TRBJ1-1, the V gene TRBV15; D is perhaps TRBD1 (5 bases). Germline CDR1 reads LNHNV; CDR2 reads YYDKDF (reference sequence). The length of the CDR3 is 18 residues. The V and J ends lost 3 bases and 2 bases respectively, with 22 bases between them. The CDR3 DNA reads TGTGCCACCAGCAGGCCCCAGGGAAGGGTCGGAATTAACACTGAAGCTTTCTTT. It translates to CATSRPQGRVGINTEAFF.

In this sample, this clone turned up once. The chain links TRBV5-1 to TRBJ2-3; tentative D call: TRBD2 (6 bases). V was cut by 3 bases and J by 0 bases, with 11 bases left in between. The length of the CDR3 is 15 residues. Germline loops: CDR1 SGHRS, CDR2 YFSETQ. CDR3 bases: TGCGCCAGCAGCTCCACTAGCTTAAGCACAGATACGCAGTATTTT. It codes for CASSSTSLSTDTQYF.

The chain is built from TRBV28 and TRBJ1-2; a possible D gene is TRBD1 (5 bases). The CDR3 has 14 residues. The V and J ends lost 2 bases and 4 bases respectively, with 11 bases between them. The V gene's germline CDR1 is MDHEN and CDR2 SYDVKM. CDR3 sequence: CASSLGGGAYGYTF. The CDR3 nucleotides are TGTGCCAGCAGTTTAGGAGGAGGGGCCTATGGCTACACCTTC.

The chain recombines TRBV4-2 with TRBJ2-5; 7 nucleotides line up with TRBD2. Germline V gene lookup returns CDR1 LGHNA and CDR2 YNFKEQ. The J segment lost 5 bases and the V segment lost 0 bases, leaving 0 bases of the junction unmatched. This CDR3 has 13 amino acids. The CDR3 here is CASSQEGGETQYF. In DNA form, the CDR3 reads TGTGCCAGCAGCCAAGAGGGGGGGGAGACCCAGTACTTC.

This chain links TRBV5-1 with TRBJ2-2; D possibly corresponds to TRBD1 (6 bases). The germline gives CDR1 SGHRS, CDR2 YFSETQ. The V and J ends lost 2 bases and 5 bases respectively, with 10 bases between them. The CDR3 sequence is 14 residues long. The CDR3 nucleotides are TGCGCCAGCAGCTTTGGGACACAGACCGGGGAGCTGTTTTTT. Residues: CASSFGTQTGELFF.

The rearrangement joins TRBV5-1 to TRBJ2-3; D is uncertain. The germline V gene encodes CDR1 SGHRS and CDR2 YFSETQ. This CDR3 has 15 amino acids. V was clipped by 0 bases and J by 0 bases, with 8 bases between them. CDR3 residues: CASSLELASTDTQYF. CDR3 in DNA: TGCGCCAGCAGCTTGGAACTCGCTAGCACAGATACGCAGTATTTT.

This rearrangement joins TRBV5-1 to TRBJ2-4; maybe TRBD1 (6 bases). The CDR3 loop spans 19 amino acids. The germline gives CDR1 SGHRS, CDR2 YFSETQ. V lost 1 base to trimming and J lost 0 bases, with 20 bases between them. The DNA for the CDR3 is TGCGCCAGCAGCTTGCGGGAACAGGGTTCCCTAACAGCCAAAAACATTCAGTACTTC. This encodes CASSLREQGSLTAKNIQYF. Using reference TRBV5-1 and TRBJ2-4 for the parts outside the CDR3, the full variable domain is KAGVTQTPRYLIKTRGQQVTLSCSPISGHRSVSWYQQTPGQGLQFLFEYFSETQRNKGNFPGRFSGRQFSNSRSEMNVSTLELGDSALYLCASSLREQGSLTAKNIQYFGAGTRLSVL.

The genes are TRBV5-1 and TRBJ2-7, with 8 bases identical to TRBD2. This CDR3 is 15 amino acids long. V dropped 0 bases and J dropped 3; count of bases not matched to a gene: 5. Looked up from germline, CDR1 is SGHRS and CDR2 is YFSETQ. CDR3 sequence: CASSLAVSGVYEQYF. CDR3 coding DNA: TGCGCCAGCAGCTTGGCCGTTAGCGGGGTCTACGAGCAGTACTTC.

This chain uses TRBV7-3 with TRBJ1-1; 7 positions match TRBD1. With 4 bases clipped from V and 6 bases from J, the junction kept 11 bases outside the gene matches. This CDR3 has 15 amino acids. Germline V gene lookup returns CDR1 SGHTA and CDR2 FQGTGA. DNA for the CDR3: TGTGCCAGCAGCTCCCAACAGGGGCCAATATCTGAAGCTTTCTTT. This encodes CASSSQQGPISEAFF.

The chain uses TRBV6-1 and TRBJ1-4, with a possible D match to TRBD1 (5 bases). The CDR3 is 14 residues long. The V end was cut by 3 bases, the J end by 4 bases, with 9 bases between. Germline values: CDR1 MNHNS, CDR2 SASEGT. The CDR3 spells CASSEGGGNEKLFF. In DNA form, the CDR3 reads TGTGCCAGCAGTGAGGGGGGGGGTAATGAAAAACTGTTTTTT.

The chain couples TRBV30 to TRBJ2-2; no definite D call. V lost 2 bases and J lost 7, with 14 bases in between. Germline loops: CDR1 GTSNPN, CDR2 SVGIG (reference sequence). CDR3 size: 14 residues. In nucleotides, the CDR3 is TGTGCCTGGAGTCTATACACGGAGTTCGGGGAGCTGTTTTTT. It encodes CAWSLYTEFGELFF.

A word on this clone: This same CDR3 is encoded by further DNA sequences in the sample. This chain connects TRBV9 to TRBJ2-3; D unresolved. Trimming took off 0 bases at V and 0 bases at J, with 8 bases between the two ends. The germline V gene has CDR1 SGDLS and CDR2 YYNGEE. The CDR3 runs to 15 residues. The DNA of the CDR3 is TGTGCCAGCAGCGTAGAAAGCCTCAGCACAGATACGCAGTATTTT. It encodes CASSVESLSTDTQYF.

This clone is a singleton in its sample. V is TRBV19 and J is TRBJ2-7, with 7 bases matching TRBD2. The V gene's germline CDR1 is LNHDA and CDR2 SQIVND (reference sequence). After removal of 5 bases from V and 7 bases from J, the junction contained 11 bases not matched to a gene. This CDR3 has 14 amino acids. CDR3 in amino acids: CASSPRGGSGEQYF. CDR3 nucleotide sequence: TGTGCCAGTAGTCCCCGGGGAGGGTCCGGGGAGCAGTACTTC. Together with reference TRBV19 and TRBJ2-7, the CDR3 gives the full variable domain: DGGITQSPKYLFRKEGQNVTLSCEQNLNHDAMYWYRQDPGQGLRLIYYSQIVNDFQKGDIAEGYSVSREKKESFPLTVTSAQKNPTAFYLCASSPRGGSGEQYFGPGTRLTVT.

CDR3 coding DNA: TGTGCCACACAAGGACTGATCAATCAGCCCCAGCATTTT. This gives the protein CATQGLINQPQHF. The chain carries TRBV10-3 and TRBJ1-5; no definite D call. V lost 10 bases and J 3 bases, leaving 13 bases between the germline ends. This CDR3 has 13 residues. Germline loops: CDR1 ENHRY, CDR2 SYGVKD.

This sequence joins TRBV9 and TRBJ2-7; weak D call: TRBD1 (5 bases). Trimming cost V 2 bases and J 1 base, with 7 bases left between them. The length of the CDR3 is 13 residues. In germline, CDR1 is SGDLS, CDR2 YYNGEE. The CDR3 DNA sequence: TGTGCCAGCAGCGTGGACACTTCCTACGAGCAGTACTTC. This sequence encodes CASSVDTSYEQYF.

The genes are TRBV7-2 and TRBJ2-6; a weak D match, TRBD1 (6 bases). This CDR3 has 16 residues. Germline V gene data show CDR1 as SGHTA and CDR2 as FQGNSA. The V end was cut by 4 bases, the J end by 5 bases, with 15 bases between. This CDR3 is CASSSDSSLRANVLTF. The DNA of the CDR3 is TGTGCCAGCAGCTCGGACAGTTCCCTGAGGGCCAACGTCCTGACTTTC.

This rearrangement joins TRBV27 to TRBJ2-1; 8 positions match TRBD1. The CDR3 has 15 amino acids. Germline V gives CDR1 MNHEY, CDR2 SMNVEV (reference sequence). Germline trimming cut 2 bases from V and 3 bases from J; bases unmatched to any gene: 3. The CDR3 sequence is CASSLTGGFYNEQFF. The CDR3 coding sequence is TGTGCCAGCAGTTTAACAGGGGGGTTCTACAATGAGCAGTTCTTC.

The chain carries TRBV6-5 and TRBJ2-1; D not resolved. The V and J ends lost 4 bases and 0 bases respectively, with 10 bases between them. The CDR3 is 15 residues long. The germline CDR1 and CDR2 sequences are MNHEY and SVGAGI. The CDR3 nucleotides read TGTGCCAGCAGTTCCGACTTGGGCTCCTACAATGAGCAGTTCTTC. The encoded protein is CASSSDLGSYNEQFF.

The rearrangement uses TRBV15 and TRBJ2-1; 10 bases line up with TRBD2. This CDR3 is built from 19 residues. The ends lost 0 bases at V and 0 bases at J; junction bases unmatched: 8. Per germline, CDR1 LNHNV and CDR2 YYDKDF (reference sequence). CDR3 protein: CATSRDPSGREISYNEQFF. CDR3 in DNA: TGTGCCACCAGCAGAGATCCTAGCGGGAGAGAAATCTCCTACAATGAGCAGTTCTTC.

V gene TRBV29-1 combines with J gene TRBJ2-7, with 7 bases that match TRBD1. CDR1 is SQVTM and CDR2 is ANQGSEA in the germline V gene. V gave up 7 bases and J gave up 7 bases; unmatched junction bases: 13. The CDR3 is 13 amino acids. CDR3 in amino acids: CSGGTGVLSEQYF. For the CDR3, the DNA is TGCAGCGGAGGAACAGGGGTTTTGAGTGAGCAGTACTTC.

The CDR3 bases are TGCGCCAGCAGCCGGACCAGGACAGTCGGGACTGAAGCTTTCTTT. Translated: CASSRTRTVGTEAFF. The chain joins TRBV4-3 to TRBJ1-1, with D maybe TRBD1 (6 bases). The CDR3 has 15 residues. Germline lookup yields CDR1 LGHNA and CDR2 YSLEER. V was trimmed by 4 bases and J by 5 bases, leaving 17 bases between them.

This clone was seen a handful of times. This rearrangement joins TRBV7-2 to TRBJ2-7, with TRBD1 identical over 7 bases. With V trimmed by 8 bases and J by 7 bases, 8 bases remained unmatched. Germline CDR1 and CDR2: SGHTA and FQGNSA. The CDR3 has 12 amino acids. CDR3 region: CASGQVSWEQYF. As DNA, the CDR3 is TGTGCCAGCGGACAGGTGTCATGGGAGCAGTACTTC. Variable domain in full (rest from reference TRBV7-2 and TRBJ2-7): GAGVSQSPSNKVTEKGKDVELRCDPISGHTALYWYRQSLGQGLEFLIYFQGNSAPDKSGLPSDRFSAERTGGSVSTLTIQRTQQEDSAVYLCASGQVSWEQYFGPGTRLTVT.

In DNA, the CDR3 is TGTGCCAGCAGCCTAGATTCTACTATTAGGAGCGAGCAGTACTTC. This translates into CASSLDSTIRSEQYF. This chain connects TRBV7-3 to TRBJ2-7; the D is unclear. Germline assignment: CDR1 SGHTA and CDR2 FQGTGA. The CDR3 covers 15 residues. The V end was cut by 5 bases, the J end by 6 bases, with 20 bases between.

The chain is built from TRBV2 and TRBJ1-2; 9 nucleotides match TRBD1. CDR3 length: 14 amino acids. From germline, CDR1 is SNHLY and CDR2 FYNNEI. The V gene end was trimmed by 4 bases and the J gene end by 5 bases; junction bases not matched to a gene: 5. This CDR3 reads CASSVQGALYGYTF. The DNA for the CDR3 is TGTGCCAGCAGTGTACAGGGGGCCCTTTATGGCTACACCTTC.

V is TRBV5-6 and J is TRBJ2-1; possibly TRBD1 for D (5 bases). Germline CDR1 reads SGHDT; CDR2 reads YYEEEE. V was clipped by 4 bases and J by 7 bases, with 15 bases between them. This CDR3 comprises 14 residues. This chain's CDR3 is CASSPPQGYNEQFF. The CDR3, as DNA: TGTGCCAGCAGCCCACCCCAGGGCTATAATGAGCAGTTCTTC.